A single T cell receptor (beta chain) is shown here with its context. Antigen specificity is unknown. Some clones are missing from TCRdb's copy, which holds only in-frame ones; the method was immunoSEQ multiplex PCR. Of about 93,000 clones in the sample, roughly 91% are singletons; the top ten hold around 0.49%. This entry comes from a study of graft-versus-host responses after intestinal transplantation. The sequenced sample was unstimulated CD8+ T cells sorted from spleen or lymph node cells, obtained before intestinal transplant. The TCR sequence derives from a human donor who received an intestinal transplant.

CDR3 sequence reads: CASSQGQRTDTQYF. The DNA for the CDR3 is TGCGCCAGCAGCCAAGGACAGCGAACAGATACGCAGTATTTT. The rearrangement links TRBV4-1 to TRBJ2-3, with D perhaps TRBD1 (5 bases). V was cut by 1 base and J by 3 bases, with 8 bases left in between. Germline lookup yields CDR1 MGHRA and CDR2 YSYEKL. This CDR3 spans 14 amino acids.